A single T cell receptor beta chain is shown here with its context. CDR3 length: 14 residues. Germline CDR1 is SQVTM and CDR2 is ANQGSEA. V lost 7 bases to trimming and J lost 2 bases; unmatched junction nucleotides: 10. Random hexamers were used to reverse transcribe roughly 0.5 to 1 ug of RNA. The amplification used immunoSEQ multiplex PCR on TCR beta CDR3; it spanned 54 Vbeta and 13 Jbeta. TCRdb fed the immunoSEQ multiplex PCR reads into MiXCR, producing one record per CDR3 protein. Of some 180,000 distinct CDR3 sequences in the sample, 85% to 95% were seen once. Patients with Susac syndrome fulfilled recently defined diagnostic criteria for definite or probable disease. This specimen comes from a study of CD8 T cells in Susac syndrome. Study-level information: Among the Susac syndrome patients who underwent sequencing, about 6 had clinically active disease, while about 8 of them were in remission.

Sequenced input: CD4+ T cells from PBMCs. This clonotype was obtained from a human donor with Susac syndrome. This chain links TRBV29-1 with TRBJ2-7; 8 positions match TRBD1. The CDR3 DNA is TGCAGCGGGGGCGACCGGGACAGGCCCTACGAGCAGTACTTC. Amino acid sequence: CSGGDRDRPYEQYF.